This T cell receptor beta chain was identified in a study of CD8+ T cells in alopecia areata listed by TCRdb under 2018. With respect to the entire study: Treated patients were enrolled in an open-label pilot trial of oral tofacitinib at 5 to 10 mg twice daily for moderate-to-severe alopecia areata. Patients received tofacitinib for 6 to 18 months and were then followed off drug for 6 months to check for delayed response and recurrence. In treated patients, disease severity was measured using the SALT score, which gives the percentage of scalp surface area affected. To study T cell clonal expansion in alopecia areata, the researchers applied high-throughput TCRbeta sequencing to both the C3H/HeJ mouse model and human patients. On the human side, TCRbeta sequencing was run on scalp tissue and on sorted CD4+ and CD8+ peripheral blood T cells from healthy controls and from alopecia areata patients with either patchy or totalis/universalis disease. Tofacitinib-treated patients had biopsies at baseline and at 4 and 24 weeks of treatment, with a later scalp biopsy in several patients. Scalp clonality was compared among normal scalp (n=4), patchy alopecia areata scalp (n=8), and alopecia totalis/universalis scalp (n=8). RNA was extracted with the PAXgene miRNA kit for fixed scalp, the miRNeasy kit for PBMCs, and the RNeasy kit for mouse skin. TCRbeta CDR3 regions were amplified by immunoSEQ multiplex PCR using 35 Vbeta forward and 13 Jbeta reverse primers.

The library was obtained by the immunoSEQ multiplex PCR assay. RNA was extracted from all samples and reverse transcribed into cDNA as template for TCR sequencing. First-strand cDNA was synthesized using SuperScript III with a 2:1 mix of oligo-dT and random hexamers. A synthetic immune receptor repertoire was used to measure amplification bias, and any remaining bias was corrected computationally. Per the authors' processing: After raw reads were preprocessed to remove errors, the CDR3 was defined following IMGT conventions as running from the conserved cysteine to phenylalanine. Clonality was calculated as 1 minus Shannon entropy normalized by log2 of the number of productive unique TCRs. CD4 or CD8 identity of scalp clones was inferred by cross-referencing scalp TCRbeta sequences with sorted blood CD4 and CD8 repertoires. TCRdb carries this immuneACCESS record with in-frame sequences only. Its versions omit some clonotypes, under half of them owing to an unresolved V gene in the studies checked, with the rest unexplained. The DNA was the basis for D and trimming; V, J and clone size are from that table. This sample holds 190,000 or so clones; about 60% were observed only once. The ten most abundant clones make up around an eighth of the sample.

The time point label here, explained by the study, means: around 24 weeks on oral tofacitinib. Read against the paper, the sample's treatment or condition label means: oral pan-JAK inhibitor, 5-10 mg twice daily. Lesional scalp punch biopsies and peripheral blood were obtained from alopecia areata patients. PBMCs were isolated by density centrifugation and stained for CD3, CD4 and CD8, after which CD4+ and CD8+ T cells were sorted on a FACSAria. Broad study findings and their caveats: Many expanded lesional clones were found to persist in scalp and blood during tofacitinib treatment, and relapse after treatment cessation may be partly explained by this persistence. Compared with mice, TCR sequences shared between patients were less clear, possibly partly because of HLA diversity across the patient population. Resident alphabeta T cells in normal human skin are also sequenced, complicating scalp TCR repertoire analysis, unlike mouse skin dominated by gammadelta T cells. The treated cohort was small, with a single nonresponder, so links between baseline CD8+ expansion and response need larger studies. Compared with normal scalp, lesional scalp, particularly in alopecia totalis/universalis, had higher clonality and more expanded CD8+ clones, which suggests antigenic drive. Tofacitinib significantly lowered scalp clonality and the number of expanded CD8+ clones among the top 100 scalp clones.

A remark on this clone: The antigen this receptor binds is unknown. The sample holds no much larger clone one base away, and base qualities are not on file.

This sequence was found in a human donor with alopecia areata. This sample comprised CD8+ T cells sorted from blood, obtained at week 24, from a patient treated with tofacitinib.

The CDR3 protein: CASMQGYNEQFF. The nucleotide sequence reads as follows: TGTGCCAGCATGCAGGGCTACAATGAGCAGTTCTTC. The chain was built from TRBV5-6 and TRBJ2-1; the D gene is possibly TRBD1, with 5 bases matching. There are 12 amino acids in the CDR3, from cysteine to phenylalanine inclusive. CDR3 DNA is the only sequence kept; it has 36 bases, read in frame from the first base. Cut back by 6 bases and 3 bases, the V and J ends lie 7 bases apart. CDR1 SGHDT and CDR2 YYEEEE were looked up in the germline V gene.